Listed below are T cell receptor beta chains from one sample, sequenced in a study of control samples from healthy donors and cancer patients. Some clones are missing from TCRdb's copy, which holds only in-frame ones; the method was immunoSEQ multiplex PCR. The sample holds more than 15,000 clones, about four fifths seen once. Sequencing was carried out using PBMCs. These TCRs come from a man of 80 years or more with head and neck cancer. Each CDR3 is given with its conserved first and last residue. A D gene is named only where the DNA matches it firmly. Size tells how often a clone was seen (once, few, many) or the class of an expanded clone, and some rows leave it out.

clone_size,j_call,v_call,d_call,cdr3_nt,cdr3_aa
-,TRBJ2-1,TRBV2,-,TGTGCCAGCCAGAGGCGGGGAAGTGGCTACAATGAGCAGTTCTTC,CASQRRGSGYNEQFF
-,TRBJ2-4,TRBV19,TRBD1,TGTGCCAGTAGGGACAGGGGGGCGGGAAACATTCAGTACTTC,CASRDRGAGNIQYF
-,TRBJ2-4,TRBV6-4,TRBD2,TGTGCCAGGGCTAAGGATAGCGGGAGGGCCTGGGCCAAAAACATTCAGTACTTC,CARAKDSGRAWAKNIQYF
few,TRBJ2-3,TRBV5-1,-,TGCGCCAGCAGCTTGAACACAGATACGCAGTATTTT,CASSLNTDTQYF
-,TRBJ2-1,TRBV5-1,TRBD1,TGCGCCAGCAGCCCGGGACAGGGCCTATACGATGAGCAGTTCTTC,CASSPGQGLYDEQFF
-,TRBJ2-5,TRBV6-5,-,TGTGCCAGCAGTTACCAAGGAGGGCCCCAAGAGACCCAGTACTTC,CASSYQGGPQETQYF
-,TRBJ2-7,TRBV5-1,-,TGCGCCAGCAGCTTGGGTAGTGGGTCCTACGAGCAGTACTTC,CASSLGSGSYEQYF
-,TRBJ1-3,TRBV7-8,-,TGTGCCAGCACCCAAAGAGGGAGCTCTGGAAACACCATATATTTT,CASTQRGSSGNTIYF
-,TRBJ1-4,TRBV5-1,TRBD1,TGCGCCAGCAGCTTGGAGGGACAGGTTTATGAAAAACTGTTTTTT,CASSLEGQVYEKLFF
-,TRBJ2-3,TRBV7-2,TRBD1,TGTGCCAGCAGTCCCGGACAGGGGGCGGATACGCAGTATTTT,CASSPGQGADTQYF
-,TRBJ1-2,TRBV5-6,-,TGTGCCAGCAGCTTGGGGACAGTAAACTATGGCTACACCTTC,CASSLGTVNYGYTF
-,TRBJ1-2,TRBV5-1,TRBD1,TGCGCCAGCAGCTACCCGGACAGGGATTATGGCTACACCTTC,CASSYPDRDYGYTF
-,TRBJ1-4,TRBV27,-,TGTGCCAGCAGAGGACTGGGGGCAACTAATGAAAAACTGTTTTTT,CASRGLGATNEKLFF
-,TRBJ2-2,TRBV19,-,TGTGCCAGTAGTCAAGGGATGGAAACCGGGGAGCTGTTTTTT,CASSQGMETGELFF
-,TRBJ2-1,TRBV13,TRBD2,TGTGCCAGCGGGCTAGCGGGGGACGATGAGCAGTTCTTC,CASGLAGDDEQFF
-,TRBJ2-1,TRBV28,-,TGTGCCAGCAGCCTCAGGGTATCGTACAATGAGCAGTTCTTC,CASSLRVSYNEQFF
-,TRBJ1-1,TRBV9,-,TGTGCCAGCAGCGTAAGCAATAGTAACACTGAAGCTTTCTTT,CASSVSNSNTEAFF
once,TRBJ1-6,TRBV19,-,TGTGCCAGTAGGCGGTCGGGACGCATCGACGCCGTCTATAATTCACCCCTCCACTTT,CASRRSGRIDAVYNSPLHF
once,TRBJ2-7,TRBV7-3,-,TGTGCCAGCAGCTTAAACGCGGCCGGGGCAGGTTACGAGCAGTACTTC,CASSLNAAGAGYEQYF
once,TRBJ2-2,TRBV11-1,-,TGTGCCAGCAGCTTAGCCTATCCGGGACTCCGCGCGAACACCGGGGAGCTGTTTTTT,CASSLAYPGLRANTGELFF
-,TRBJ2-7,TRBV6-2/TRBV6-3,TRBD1,TGTGCCAGCAGTTACTCGGGACAGGCCAGGGAGCAGTACTTC,CASSYSGQAREQYF
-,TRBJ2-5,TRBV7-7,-,TGTGCCAGCAGCTTAGCCCCAGGGGCGGGGGAGACCCAGTACTTC,CASSLAPGAGETQYF
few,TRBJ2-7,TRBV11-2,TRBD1,TGTGCCAGCAGCTTAGGTGGGACAGGCTCCTACGAGCAGTACTTC,CASSLGGTGSYEQYF
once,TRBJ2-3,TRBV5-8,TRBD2,TGTGCCAGCAGCTTCGGACTAGCGGGGGGTACGCAGTATTTT,CASSFGLAGGTQYF